The 15 T cell receptor beta chains reported below all come from one sample, sequenced in a study of cytomegalovirus exposure and HLA in healthy donors. The PCR made use of 60 Vbeta and 13 Jbeta primers. The data were produced by immunoSEQ multiplex PCR, yet TCRdb's version contains in-frame clones alone and is incomplete. Found here are about 140,000 clones, roughly 73% of them singletons; the top ten hold 10% to 12%. The sequenced sample was PBMCs. Source of these receptors: a man younger than 35 in good health and CMV-seropositive.

The chain couples TRBV25-1 to TRBJ2-7, with 9 bases fitting TRBD1. V trimming: 6 bases; J trimming: 6 bases; junction bases outside the gene matches: 9. This CDR3 is 14 amino acids long. Germline CDR1 MGHDK, CDR2 SYGVNS. CDR3: CASSKDRGWCEQYF. The CDR3 DNA is TGTGCCAGCAGCAAGGACAGGGGATGGTGCGAGCAGTACTTC.

This clone has just one count. The chain uses TRBV27 and TRBJ2-3; 12 bases agree with TRBD2. CDR1 and CDR2 (germline): MNHEY, SMNVEV (reference sequence). The CDR3 has 16 residues. Trimming at V came to 5 bases and at J to 4 bases, leaving 7 bases not matched to a gene. This CDR3 is CASSATSGSLSDTQYF. In nucleotides, the CDR3 is TGTGCCAGCAGTGCGACTAGCGGGAGTCTTTCAGATACGCAGTATTTT.

CDR3 in amino acids: CASSDLPWTQYF. In DNA form, the CDR3 reads TGTGCCAGCAGTGATCTCCCTTGGACCCAGTACTTC. The chain recombines TRBV25-1 with TRBJ2-5, with no clear D. The CDR3 totals 12 residues. The V gene lost 3 bases and the J gene lost 7 bases, with 9 bases spanning the gap. The germline V gene encodes CDR1 MGHDK and CDR2 SYGVNS.

V and J are TRBV29-1 and TRBJ2-7, with 7 bases that match TRBD2. Per germline, CDR1 SQVTM and CDR2 ANQGSEA. V lost 2 bases and J lost 2; bases outside the gene matches: 3. The CDR3 is 13 residues long. In nucleotides, the CDR3 is TGCAGCGTTGAAAGGGAGGGAACCTACGAGCAGTACTTC. As protein: CSVEREGTYEQYF.

This clone showed up just a few times. The rearrangement joins TRBV2 to TRBJ2-7; D is unclear. V was pared by 6 bases and J by 2 bases, with 14 bases between. Germline CDR1 and CDR2: SNHLY and FYNNEI. The CDR3 covers 14 residues. This chain's CDR3 is CASSYDSPTYEQYF. In DNA form, the CDR3 reads TGTGCCAGCAGCTACGATAGCCCCACCTACGAGCAGTACTTC.

This clone was seen more than once but under ten times. The rearrangement joins TRBV11-2 to TRBJ2-7; the D gene is possibly TRBD1 (5 bases). This CDR3 contains 14 residues. Germline V gives CDR1 SGHAT, CDR2 FQNNGV. The V end lost 5 bases, the J end lost 3 bases, and 14 bases lay between the germline ends. In nucleotides, the CDR3 is TGTGCCAGCAGCCCTGATGGCGGACACTACGAGCAGTACTTC. This translates into CASSPDGGHYEQYF.

This clone showed up just a few times. V gene TRBV5-4 combines with J gene TRBJ1-4; 8 bases match TRBD1. V dropped 4 bases and J dropped 7; count of bases not matched to a gene: 6. The germline V gene encodes CDR1 SGHNT and CDR2 YYREEE (reference sequence). CDR3 length: 14 amino acids. The CDR3: CASSLQGTGEKLFF. CDR3 bases: TGTGCCAGCAGCCTCCAGGGGACAGGTGAAAAACTGTTTTTT.

A few counts support this clone. V and J are TRBV4-2 and TRBJ2-3; the match to TRBD2 covers 8 bases. With V trimmed by 1 base and J by 0 bases, 6 bases remained unmatched. The V gene's germline CDR1 is LGHNA and CDR2 YNFKEQ. CDR3 length: 17 residues. Written as DNA, the CDR3 is TGTGCCAGCAGCCAAGTTCGTAGCGGGATTAGCACAGATACGCAGTATTTT. Protein: CASSQVRSGISTDTQYF.

The chain recombines TRBV5-1 with TRBJ2-7; 11 bases match TRBD1. CDR1 SGHRS and CDR2 YFSETQ come from the germline V gene. The CDR3 contains 15 residues. The junction had 2 bases not matched to a gene; V was cut back by 0 bases and J by 3 bases. CDR3 DNA sequence: TGCGCCAGCAGCTTGGGAGGGACAGGGGGCTACGAGCAGTACTTC. It yields the protein CASSLGGTGGYEQYF.

This chain connects TRBV5-5 to TRBJ1-5; D is possibly TRBD1 (5 bases). The CDR3 spans 16 residues. V lost 4 bases and J lost 2, with 16 bases in between. Germline V lookup: CDR1 SGHKS, CDR2 YYEKEE (reference sequence). The CDR3 spells CASSVSWEGGNQPQHF. CDR3 in DNA: TGTGCCAGCAGCGTCTCTTGGGAAGGGGGCAATCAGCCCCAGCATTTT.

The rearrangement links TRBV25-1 to TRBJ1-2; 7 bases agree with TRBD1. Germline CDR1 reads MGHDK; CDR2 reads SYGVNS. CDR3 length: 13 residues. The junction had 1 base not matched to a gene; V was cut back by 6 bases and J by 0 bases. CDR3 nucleotide sequence: TGTGCCAGCAGCGGACAGGCTAACTATGGCTACACCTTC. As protein: CASSGQANYGYTF.

This chain uses TRBV30 with TRBJ2-7; D might be TRBD1 (6 bases). CDR3 length: 12 residues. From germline, CDR1 is GTSNPN and CDR2 SVGIG (reference sequence). V dropped 2 bases and J dropped 4 bases, with 9 bases sitting between them. The CDR3 sequence is CAWSLQGYEQYF. Written as DNA, the CDR3 is TGTGCCTGGAGTCTACAGGGATACGAGCAGTACTTC.

CDR3 region: CASSPNAAGGNTIYF. The CDR3 nucleotides read TGTGCCAGCTCACCAAACGCAGCCGGGGGAAACACCATATATTTT. The V gene is TRBV18, the J gene TRBJ1-3, with D unclear. The germline gives CDR1 KGHSH, CDR2 LQKENI. The CDR3 is 15 residues long. V shed 2 bases and J shed 4 bases, with 12 bases lying between them.

The V and J genes are TRBV10-1 and TRBJ2-3, with D tentatively TRBD2 (5 bases). Germline CDR1 and CDR2: WNHNN and SYGVQD (reference sequence). The CDR3 spans 14 residues. V was trimmed by 3 bases and J by 0 bases, leaving 7 bases between them. In DNA form, the CDR3 reads TGCGCCAGCAGTGAAGGCGGGAGCACAGATACGCAGTATTTT. Its translation is CASSEGGSTDTQYF.

This clone showed up just once. This rearrangement joins TRBV2 to TRBJ2-2; TRBD1 is a possible D gene (6 bases). The CDR3 contains 15 residues. Germline values: CDR1 SNHLY, CDR2 FYNNEI. Trimming removed 7 bases at V and 6 bases at J, with 18 bases between. The CDR3 spells CASKAGDILPGELFF. CDR3 DNA sequence: TGTGCCAGCAAAGCTGGGGACATTCTGCCCGGGGAGCTGTTTTTT.